This T cell receptor beta chain was profiled in a study of beta chain features in type 1 diabetes listed by TCRdb under 2018. The study in broad terms: Mean age, gender distribution, total cell number and subset yield were not different between patients and healthy donors. A total of approximately 100,000,000 sorted cells were examined across all samples, and the number of cells per subset was strongly correlated with RNA yield. The study compared TCRB repertoires of sorted circulating CD4+ T cell subsets between recently diagnosed type 1 diabetes patients and matched healthy donors. Regulatory and stem cell-like memory subsets were isolated from only 8 patients and about eight healthy donors, whereas naive and central memory subsets came from all 30 or so donors. Paper-wide results and their limitations: PCR might favor shorter templates, but patient and control samples were amplified and corrected together, so any skew would affect both groups equally. Only small numbers of individuals were included in the HLA sub-analyses, which left unresolved whether HLA type had any influence on TCRB rearrangement. Naive, central memory and regulatory TCRB repertoires appeared to be more similar among patients than among healthy donors. Sequencing cDNA rather than genomic DNA could over-represent highly expressing activated cells, although activation and CD3 levels did not differ between groups. In all four CD4+ subsets, TCRB CDR3 length was moderately but significantly shorter in type 1 diabetes patients. Patients with type 1 diabetes made fewer insertions and deleted more nucleotides at VDJ recombination sites, implying thymic rearrangement abnormalities.

All of the isolated RNA was reverse transcribed with the High Capacity cDNA Reverse Transcription Kit, so expressed TCRB transcripts were sequenced. Deep immunoSEQ sequencing was applied to naive, central memory and regulatory T cell samples, giving an average of roughly 3.3 million total reads per sample. Sorted cells were lysed in RLT buffer and RNA was extracted with DNase-treated RNeasy Micro or Mini kits, depending on cell number. To prevent cross-contamination, every cell subset was processed on its own, while patient and healthy donor samples were processed together. Using the immunoSEQ multiplex PCR, TCRB sequences were amplified from cDNA into 87-bp fragments spanning the CDR3 region. Amplicons were sequenced on the Illumina HiSeq platform. The paper's processing steps were these. PCR bias was computationally corrected using synthetic template baselines, reads within Hamming distance 2 were collapsed, and singletons that could not be merged were discarded. Reads were aligned against IMGT so that V, D and J genes, CDR3 length and insertions or deletions at six rearrangement sites could be assigned. Clonotype counts were normalized to sorted cell number within each subset before computing true diversity and Gini coefficients with the tcR R package. Repertoire sharing was quantified using the overlap coefficient calculated on TCRB nucleotide sequences. Out-of-frame TCRB sequences from naive cells were analyzed to stand in for the pre-selection repertoire. Drawn from immuneACCESS, this table holds only the in-frame rearrangements with V and J called that TCRdb kept. Clones are partly lost; checked studies trace under half to an unresolved V gene and leave the rest unexplained. V, J and clone size reflect that table, while D and trimming were determined from the DNA. This sample comprises approximately 380,000 clones, over 13% of them detected only once. The leading ten clones occupy 0.019% of the sample.

The CDR3 sequence holds 12 residues, the cysteine and phenylalanine included. Kept here is only the CDR3 DNA, which spans 36 bases and is read in frame from base 1. V lost 6 bases and J lost 7 bases; the stretch between them is 12 bases long. The germline V gene supplies CDR1 MDHEN and CDR2 SYDVKM. Comments on this clone: Its antigen specificity is not known. It has no much larger one-base neighbor in the sample; base qualities were not kept.

A single peripheral blood draw of approximately 110 mL on average was collected from each donor into heparinised tubes. A BD FACSAria II and a panel including CD45RO, CCR7, CD25, CD127, CD95 and CD27 were used to sort naive, central memory, regulatory and stem cell-like memory CD4+ T cells. All sorted populations exceeded 95% purity. PBMCs were isolated immediately by Lymphoprep density gradient centrifugation and stained directly without culture. So that batch effects would be minimized, each experiment stained and sorted samples in pairs, pairing one healthy donor with one patient. The source of this sequence is a woman younger than 35 in good health. The specimen was naive CD4+ T cells from blood. In the paper's terms, the cell subset or site label means: true naive CD4+ T cells. This chain is built from TRBV28 and TRBJ1-1; TRBD1 could be the D gene, as 6 bases match. The CDR3 loop reads CASSEWDIEAFF. The bases are TGTGCCAGCAGCGAGTGGGACATTGAAGCTTTCTTT. Reference TRBV28 and TRBJ1-1 genes cover what lies past the CDR3, so the full variable domain is DVKVTQSSRYLVKRTGEKVFLECVQDMDHENMFWYRQDPGLGLRLIYFSYDVKMKEKGDIPEGYSVSREKKERFSLILESASTNQTSMYLCASSEWDIEAFFGQGTRLTVV.